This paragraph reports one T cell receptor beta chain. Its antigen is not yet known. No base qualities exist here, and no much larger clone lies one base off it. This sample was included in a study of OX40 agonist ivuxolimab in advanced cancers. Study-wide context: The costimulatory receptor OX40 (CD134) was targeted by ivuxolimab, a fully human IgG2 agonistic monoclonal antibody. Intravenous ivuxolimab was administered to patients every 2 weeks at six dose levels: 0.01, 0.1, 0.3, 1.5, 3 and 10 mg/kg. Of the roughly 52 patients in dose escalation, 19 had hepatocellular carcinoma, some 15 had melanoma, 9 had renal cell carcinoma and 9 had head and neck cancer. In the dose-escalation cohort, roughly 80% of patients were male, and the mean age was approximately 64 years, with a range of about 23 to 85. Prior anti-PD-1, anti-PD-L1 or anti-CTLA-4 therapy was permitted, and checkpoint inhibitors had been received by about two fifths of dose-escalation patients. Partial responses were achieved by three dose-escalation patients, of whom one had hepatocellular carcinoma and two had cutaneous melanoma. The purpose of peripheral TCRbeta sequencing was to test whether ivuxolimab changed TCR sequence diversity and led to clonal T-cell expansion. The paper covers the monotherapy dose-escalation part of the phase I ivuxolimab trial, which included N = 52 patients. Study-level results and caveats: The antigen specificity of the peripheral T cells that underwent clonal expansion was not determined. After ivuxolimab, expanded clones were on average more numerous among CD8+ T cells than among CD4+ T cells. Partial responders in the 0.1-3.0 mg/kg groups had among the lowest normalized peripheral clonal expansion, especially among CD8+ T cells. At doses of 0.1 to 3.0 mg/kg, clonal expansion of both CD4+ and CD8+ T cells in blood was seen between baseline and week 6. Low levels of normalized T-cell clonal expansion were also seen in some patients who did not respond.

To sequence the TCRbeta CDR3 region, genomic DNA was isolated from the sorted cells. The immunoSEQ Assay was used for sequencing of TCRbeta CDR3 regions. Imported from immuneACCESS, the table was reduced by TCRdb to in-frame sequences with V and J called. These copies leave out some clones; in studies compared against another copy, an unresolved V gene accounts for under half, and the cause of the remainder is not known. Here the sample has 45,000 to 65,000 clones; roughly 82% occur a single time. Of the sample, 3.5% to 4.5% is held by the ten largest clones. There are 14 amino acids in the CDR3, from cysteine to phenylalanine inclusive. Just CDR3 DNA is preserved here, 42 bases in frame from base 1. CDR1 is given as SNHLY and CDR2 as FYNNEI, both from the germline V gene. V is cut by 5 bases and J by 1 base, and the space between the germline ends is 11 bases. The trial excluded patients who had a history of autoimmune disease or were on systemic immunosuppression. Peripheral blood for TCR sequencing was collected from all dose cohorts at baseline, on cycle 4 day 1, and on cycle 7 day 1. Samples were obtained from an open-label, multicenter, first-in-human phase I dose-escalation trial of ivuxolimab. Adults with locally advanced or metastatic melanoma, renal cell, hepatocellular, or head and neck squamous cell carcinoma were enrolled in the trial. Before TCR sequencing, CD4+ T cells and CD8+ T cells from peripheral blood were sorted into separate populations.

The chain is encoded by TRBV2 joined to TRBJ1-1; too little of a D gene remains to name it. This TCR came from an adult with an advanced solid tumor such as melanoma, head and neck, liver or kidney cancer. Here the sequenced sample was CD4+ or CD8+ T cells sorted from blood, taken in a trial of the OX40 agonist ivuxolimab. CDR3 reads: CASSPRETNTEAFF. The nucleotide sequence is TGTGCCAGCAGTCCCCGGGAGACGAACACTGAAGCTTTCTTT.